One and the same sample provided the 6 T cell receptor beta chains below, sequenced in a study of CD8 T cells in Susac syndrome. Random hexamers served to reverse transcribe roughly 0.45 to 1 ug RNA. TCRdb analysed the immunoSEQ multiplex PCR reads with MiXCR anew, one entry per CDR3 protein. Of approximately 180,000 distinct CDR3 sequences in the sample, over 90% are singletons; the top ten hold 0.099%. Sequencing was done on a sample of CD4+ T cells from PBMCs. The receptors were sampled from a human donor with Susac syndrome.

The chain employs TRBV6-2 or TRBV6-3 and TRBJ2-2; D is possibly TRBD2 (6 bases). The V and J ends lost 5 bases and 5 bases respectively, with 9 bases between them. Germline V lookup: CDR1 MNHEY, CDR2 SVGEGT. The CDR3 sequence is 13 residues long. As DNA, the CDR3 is TGTGCCAGCAGTCGTCGGGGGACCGGGGAGCTGTTTTTT. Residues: CASSRRGTGELFF.

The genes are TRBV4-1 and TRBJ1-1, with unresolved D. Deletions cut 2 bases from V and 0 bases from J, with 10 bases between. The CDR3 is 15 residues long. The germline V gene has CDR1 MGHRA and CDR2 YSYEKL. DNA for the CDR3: TGCGCCAGCAGCCAATCGGGAGGAATGAACACTGAAGCTTTCTTT. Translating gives CASSQSGGMNTEAFF.

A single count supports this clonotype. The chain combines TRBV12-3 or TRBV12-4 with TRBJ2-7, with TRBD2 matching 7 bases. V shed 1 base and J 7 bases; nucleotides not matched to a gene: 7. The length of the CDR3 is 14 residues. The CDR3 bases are TGTGCCAGCAGTTTAGGAGCGGGACTGGGGGAGCAGTACTTC. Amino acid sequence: CASSLGAGLGEQYF.

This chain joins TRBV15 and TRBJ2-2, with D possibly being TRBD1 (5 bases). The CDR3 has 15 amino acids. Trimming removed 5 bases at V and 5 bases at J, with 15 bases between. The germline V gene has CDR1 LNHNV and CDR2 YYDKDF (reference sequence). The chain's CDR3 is CATSRGRGPTGELFF. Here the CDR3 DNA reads TGTGCCACCAGCCGTGGTAGGGGTCCGACCGGGGAGCTGTTTTTT.

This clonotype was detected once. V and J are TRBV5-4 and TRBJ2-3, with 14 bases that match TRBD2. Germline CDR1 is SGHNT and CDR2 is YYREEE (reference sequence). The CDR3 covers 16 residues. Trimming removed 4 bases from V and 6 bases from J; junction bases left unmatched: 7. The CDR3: CASSPPGLAGADTQYF. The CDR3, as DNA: TGTGCCAGCAGCCCACCGGGACTAGCGGGAGCCGATACGCAGTATTTT.

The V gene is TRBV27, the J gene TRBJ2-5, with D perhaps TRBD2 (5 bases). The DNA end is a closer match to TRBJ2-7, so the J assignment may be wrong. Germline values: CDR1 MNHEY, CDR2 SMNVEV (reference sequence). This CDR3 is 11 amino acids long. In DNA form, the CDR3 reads TGTGCCAGCAGTTCGGGAACCGAGCAGTACTTC. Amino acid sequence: CASSSGTEQYF.